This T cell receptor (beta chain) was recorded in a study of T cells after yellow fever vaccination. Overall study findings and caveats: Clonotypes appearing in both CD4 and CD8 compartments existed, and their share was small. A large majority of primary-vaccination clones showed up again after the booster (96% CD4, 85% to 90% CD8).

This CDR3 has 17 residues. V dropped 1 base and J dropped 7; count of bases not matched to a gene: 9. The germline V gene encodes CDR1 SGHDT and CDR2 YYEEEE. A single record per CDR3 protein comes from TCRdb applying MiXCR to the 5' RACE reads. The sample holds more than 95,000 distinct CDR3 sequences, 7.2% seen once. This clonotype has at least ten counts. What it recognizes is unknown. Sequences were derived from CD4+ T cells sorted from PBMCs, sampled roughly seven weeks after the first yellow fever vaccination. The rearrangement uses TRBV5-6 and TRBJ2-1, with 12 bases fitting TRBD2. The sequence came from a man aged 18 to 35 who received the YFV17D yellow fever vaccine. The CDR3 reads CASSLWLAGGPGNEQFF. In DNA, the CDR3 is TGTGCCAGCAGCTTGTGGCTAGCGGGGGGGCCTGGGAATGAGCAGTTCTTC.